Below are 9 T cell receptor beta chains sequenced from a single sample in a study of cytomegalovirus exposure and HLA in healthy donors (dated by TCRdb to about 2017). The library was built by means of the immunoSEQ multiplex PCR assay. For the multiplex PCR, a mixture combining 60 forward primers for TCR Vbeta segments and 13 reverse primers for TCR Jbeta segments was used. The table comes from immuneACCESS by way of TCRdb, which keeps in-frame sequences with V and J called. Part of the clones is missing from these tables; in studies checked, under half for an unresolved V gene and the rest for unknown reasons. The sample yields fewer than 250,000 clones; approximately 70% were counted once. The ten largest account for 3% to 3.5% of the sample. The sequencing sample was made of PBMCs. The receptor set was obtained from a woman aged 30 to 39 in good health and CMV-seropositive.

The rearrangement joins TRBV5-5 to TRBJ2-3; possibly TRBD2 for D (6 bases). This CDR3 comprises 14 residues. The V gene's germline CDR1 is SGHKS and CDR2 YYEKEE (reference sequence). With 0 bases removed from V and 4 bases from J, the gap between germline ends came to 9 bases. CDR3 sequence (DNA): TGTGCCAGCAGCTTGGTAGGCGGGGCAGATACGCAGTATTTT. Its translation is CASSLVGGADTQYF.

The rearrangement uses TRBV9 and TRBJ1-5; TRBD1 agrees at 10 bases. The germline V gene encodes CDR1 SGDLS and CDR2 YYNGEE. This CDR3 comprises 14 residues. Germline trimming cut 5 bases from V and 4 bases from J; bases unmatched to any gene: 3. The CDR3 reads CASSQDRGNQPQHF. DNA of the CDR3: TGTGCCAGCAGTCAGGACAGGGGGAATCAGCCCCAGCATTTT. Using reference TRBV9 and TRBJ1-5 for the parts outside the CDR3, the full variable domain is DSGVTQTPKHLITATGQRVTLRCSPRSGDLSVYWYQQSLDQGLQFLIQYYNGEERAKGNILERFSAQQFPDLHSELNLSSLELGDSALYFCASSQDRGNQPQHFGDGTRLSIL.

As regards this clone: The sample contains more than one DNA sequence encoding this CDR3. This rearrangement joins TRBV9 to TRBJ2-3, with D unclear. V lost 4 bases and J lost 3, with 6 bases in between. Germline CDR1 SGDLS, CDR2 YYNGEE. This CDR3 contains 12 residues. Written as DNA, the CDR3 is TGTGCCAGCAGCCCCCCAACAGATACGCAGTATTTT. This codes for CASSPPTDTQYF.

In this sample, this clone turned up once. The chain joins TRBV7-9 to TRBJ2-2, with 13 bases identical to TRBD2. The CDR3 extends over 16 amino acids. Unmatched junction bases numbered 7, after V lost 5 bases and J lost 7 bases. Germline CDR1 SEHNR, CDR2 FQNEAQ (reference sequence). This chain's CDR3 is CASSAGLAGRGGELFF. CDR3 bases: TGTGCCAGCAGCGCGGGACTAGCGGGACGAGGCGGGGAGCTGTTTTTT.

The chain joins TRBV6-1 to TRBJ1-5, with 8 bases aligning to TRBD1. The CDR3 runs to 14 residues. V lost 8 bases, J lost 0 bases, and 3 bases stayed unmatched. CDR1 and CDR2 (germline): MNHNS, SASEGT. CDR3 protein: CASDGQGSNQPQHF. In nucleotides, the CDR3 is TGTGCCAGCGACGGACAGGGTAGCAATCAGCCCCAGCATTTT.

This clone has just a few counts. The chain employs TRBV2 and TRBJ2-2, with D possibly TRBD2 on 6 matching bases. The CDR3 spans 15 residues. Germline V lookup: CDR1 SNHLY, CDR2 FYNNEI. V was trimmed by 5 bases and J by 4 bases, leaving 14 bases between them. The CDR3 region has the DNA TGTGCCAGCAGTCCGGGACTTCTTACCACCGGGGAGCTGTTTTTT. As protein: CASSPGLLTTGELFF.

The chain combines TRBV4-1 with TRBJ2-7, with TRBD2 matching 7 bases. Germline lookup yields CDR1 MGHRA and CDR2 YSYEKL. This CDR3 spans 15 amino acids. With 2 bases clipped from V and 5 bases from J, the junction kept 9 bases outside the gene matches. CDR3 in amino acids: CASSQRAGSYNEQYF. For the CDR3, the DNA is TGCGCCAGCAGCCAACGAGCGGGATCATACAACGAGCAGTACTTC.

In DNA form, the CDR3 reads TGCGCCAGCAGCCATGGGACAGGGGCTGGGGCCAACGTCCTGACTTTC. Translation gives CASSHGTGAGANVLTF. This chain joins TRBV4-1 and TRBJ2-6; 10 nucleotides agree with TRBD1. This CDR3 is built from 16 residues. Trimming removed 3 bases from V and 2 bases from J; junction bases left unmatched: 1. Germline CDR1 MGHRA, CDR2 YSYEKL.

This clone came up a few times. The genes are TRBV5-1 and TRBJ2-5, with TRBD1 identical over 11 bases. The DNA end lines up better with TRBJ2-7; the J call may be wrong. Germline V gene sequence: CDR1 SGHRS, CDR2 YFSETQ. This CDR3 is built from 15 residues. The CDR3 DNA sequence: TGCGCCAGCAGCTCCGTTACCGGGACAGGGGGCGAGCAGTACTTC. Translation: CASSSVTGTGGEQYF.